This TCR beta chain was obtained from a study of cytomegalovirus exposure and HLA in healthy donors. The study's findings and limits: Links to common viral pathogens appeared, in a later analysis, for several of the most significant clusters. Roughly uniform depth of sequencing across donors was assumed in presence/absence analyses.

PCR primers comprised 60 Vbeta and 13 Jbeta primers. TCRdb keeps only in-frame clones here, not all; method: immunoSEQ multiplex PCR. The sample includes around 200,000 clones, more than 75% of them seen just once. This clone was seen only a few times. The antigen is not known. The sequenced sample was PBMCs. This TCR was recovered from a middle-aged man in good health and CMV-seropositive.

CDR3 protein: CASSGPTGLLDEKLFF. In DNA form, the CDR3 reads TGTGCCAGTAGTGGCCCGACAGGGTTGTTGGATGAAAAACTGTTTTTT. The chain joins TRBV19 to TRBJ1-4; 7 bases map to TRBD1. Germline values: CDR1 LNHDA, CDR2 SQIVND (reference sequence). J was trimmed by 6 bases and V by 5 bases; bases with no gene match: 12. This CDR3 comprises 16 residues.